This passage covers 17 T cell receptor beta chains from one sample sequenced in a study of T-cell memory formation after mild COVID-19. TCRdb used MiXCR to reprocess the 5' RACE reads, holding one entry per CDR3 protein. The profile covers hundreds of thousands of distinct CDR3 sequences, with about 22% appearing a single time and 8.4% taken by the ten largest. The sample comprised PBMCs or a T cell subset sorted from them (not recorded which). Receptors were obtained from an adult woman who had mild COVID-19 (a few samples of this study predate the infection). Cell type and time point are not known.

The gene calls are TRBV24-1 and TRBJ2-1, with 9 bases aligning to TRBD2. This CDR3 comprises 19 residues. Per germline, CDR1 KGHDR and CDR2 SFDVKD. The V and J ends lost 0 bases and 3 bases, in that order; junction bases with no gene match: 11. CDR3 coding DNA: TGTGCCACCAGTGATTTGTCCCAGCGGCGGGAGGGAAACTACAATGAGCAGTTCTTC. Protein: CATSDLSQRREGNYNEQFF.

This clonotype came up a few times. The chain recombines TRBV28 with TRBJ2-1; 10 bases align to TRBD2. CDR1 is MDHEN, CDR2 SYDVKM, per germline. V shed 7 bases, J shed 8 bases, and the junction held 11 bases outside the gene matches. The CDR3 loop spans 15 amino acids. This CDR3 reads CASTDGGTSAHEQFF. The CDR3 DNA reads TGTGCCAGCACCGATGGGGGGACTAGCGCTCATGAGCAGTTCTTC.

This clonotype turned up a few times. The rearrangement uses TRBV5-6 and TRBJ2-1; tentative D call: TRBD1 (6 bases). This CDR3 comprises 16 residues. Per germline, CDR1 SGHDT and CDR2 YYEEEE. Trimming removed 4 bases from V and 8 bases from J, with 22 bases in between. CDR3 nucleotides: TGTGCCAGCAGCCGGGCAGGGGTTTCATGGATCGATGAGCAGTTCTTC. Protein sequence: CASSRAGVSWIDEQFF.

This clonotype was seen many times. The chain links TRBV9 to TRBJ2-3; D not resolved. CDR3 length equals 14 residues. Trimming stripped 3 bases from V and 2 bases from J, with 10 bases between. Germline V gene sequence: CDR1 SGDLS, CDR2 YYNGEE. CDR3 coding DNA: TGTGCCAGCAGCGGCGATCAGGTCACAGATACGCAGTATTTT. Translating it yields CASSGDQVTDTQYF.

This clonotype has only a few counts. V and J are TRBV5-1 and TRBJ1-2; 9 nucleotides line up with TRBD1. The CDR3 consists of 17 residues. With 0 bases clipped from V and 4 bases from J, the junction kept 10 bases outside the gene matches. Per germline, CDR1 SGHRS and CDR2 YFSETQ. In nucleotides, the CDR3 is TGCGCCAGCAGCTTGGTGGTACAGGACAGGGGAAGCTATGGCTACACCTTC. Translated: CASSLVVQDRGSYGYTF. Complete variable domain (other parts from reference TRBV5-1 and TRBJ1-2): KAGVTQTPRYLIKTRGQQVTLSCSPISGHRSVSWYQQTPGQGLQFLFEYFSETQRNKGNFPGRFSGRQFSNSRSEMNVSTLELGDSALYLCASSLVVQDRGSYGYTFGSGTRLTVV.

This chain links TRBV2 with TRBJ2-1, with 8 bases that match TRBD2. V lost 5 bases and J lost 6; bases outside the gene matches: 6. Germline V gives CDR1 SNHLY, CDR2 FYNNEI. The CDR3 length is 14 residues. For the CDR3, the DNA is TGTGCCAGCAGTCCAAGGACTAGCCCCAATGAGCAGTTCTTC. It encodes CASSPRTSPNEQFF. The whole variable domain, remainder taken from reference TRBV2 and TRBJ2-1, is EPEVTQTPSHQVTQMGQEVILRCVPISNHLYFYWYRQILGQKVEFLVSFYNNEISEKSEIFDDQFSVERPDGSNFTLKIRSTKLEDSAMYFCASSPRTSPNEQFFGPGTRLTVL.

A few counts support this clonotype. The rearrangement uses TRBV12-3 or TRBV12-4 and TRBJ2-2; D uncertain. V lost 3 bases to trimming and J lost 6 bases, with 8 bases between them. The CDR3 is 13 residues long. The CDR3 sequence is CASSFTGAGELFF. Here the CDR3 DNA reads TGTGCCAGCAGTTTTACGGGTGCCGGGGAGCTGTTTTTT.

The gene calls are TRBV11-3 and TRBJ2-7; TRBD1 matches 10 bases. The CDR3 has 15 residues. J was trimmed by 3 bases and V by 4 bases; bases with no gene match: 6. CDR1 SGHNT and CDR2 YENEEA come from the germline V gene. CDR3 sequence: CASSSPGQGNYEQYF. DNA of the CDR3: TGTGCCAGCAGCTCGCCGGGACAGGGGAACTACGAGCAGTACTTC.

This clonotype showed up just a few times. The V gene is TRBV27, the J gene TRBJ2-5; 10 nucleotides align to TRBD2. CDR1 and CDR2 from the germline V gene are MNHEY and SMNVEV (reference sequence). J lost 6 bases, V lost 5 bases, and 3 bases had no gene match. This CDR3 spans 13 amino acids. The CDR3 coding sequence is TGTGCCAGCAGTAAGCGGGAGGGGAAGACCCAGTACTTC. Translation gives CASSKREGKTQYF.

This clonotype has just a few counts. The genes are TRBV6-5 and TRBJ2-3; 7 bases match TRBD1. The ends lost 3 bases at V and 3 bases at J; junction bases unmatched: 6. Germline lookup yields CDR1 MNHEY and CDR2 SVGAGI. CDR3 length: 15 residues. CDR3 nucleotides: TGTGCCAGCAGTTATACAGGGGTTAAGACAGATACGCAGTATTTT. Translation gives CASSYTGVKTDTQYF.

This clonotype showed up just a few times. The chain uses TRBV5-5 and TRBJ2-1; 10 bases align to TRBD1. CDR3 size: 16 residues. J lost 2 bases, V lost 0 bases, and 2 bases had no gene match. CDR1 is SGHKS, CDR2 YYEKEE, per germline (reference sequence). The CDR3 loop is CASSLAGTGAYNEQFF. DNA for the CDR3: TGTGCCAGCAGCTTGGCAGGGACAGGGGCCTACAATGAGCAGTTCTTC. Complete variable domain (other parts from reference TRBV5-5 and TRBJ2-1): DAGVTQSPTHLIKTRGQQVTLRCSPISGHKSVSWYQQVLGQGPQFIFQYYEKEERGRGNFPDRFSARQFPNYSSELNVNALLLGDSALYLCASSLAGTGAYNEQFFGPGTRLTVL.

The gene calls are TRBV6-2 or TRBV6-3 and TRBJ2-1, with D possibly being TRBD2 (5 bases). Germline V gene lookup returns CDR1 MNHEY and CDR2 SVGEGT. This CDR3 is 17 amino acids long. With 0 bases removed from V and 6 bases from J, the gap between germline ends came to 18 bases. This CDR3 is CASSYSMGASSFNEQFF. CDR3 DNA: TGTGCCAGCAGTTACTCGATGGGAGCTAGCAGTTTCAATGAGCAGTTCTTC.

This clonotype was picked up a small number of times. The chain links TRBV24-1 to TRBJ1-1; TRBD1 aligns across 8 bases. Germline-derived CDR1 and CDR2 are KGHDR and SFDVKD. The length of the CDR3 is 14 residues. The junction had 2 bases not matched to a gene; V was cut back by 3 bases and J by 3 bases. This CDR3 reads CATSDATGDTEAFF. The DNA of the CDR3 is TGTGCCACCAGTGATGCGACAGGGGACACTGAAGCTTTCTTT.

The gene calls are TRBV7-9 and TRBJ1-1; TRBD1 is a possible D gene (5 bases). There are 15 residues in the CDR3. With 5 bases removed from V and 6 bases from J, the gap between germline ends came to 19 bases. Germline V lookup: CDR1 SEHNR, CDR2 FQNEAQ (reference sequence). CDR3 sequence: CASSQIGQALPEAFF. The CDR3 bases are TGTGCCAGCAGCCAAATAGGACAAGCTCTCCCTGAAGCTTTCTTT.

The chain has TRBV20-1 and TRBJ2-1; 10 bases line up with TRBD2. The CDR3 extends over 15 amino acids. The germline CDR1 and CDR2 sequences are DFQATT and SNEGSKA (reference sequence). Trimming took 0 bases from V and 6 from J; bases not matched to a gene: 5. CDR3 DNA: TGCAGTGCTAGAGATCATGGACTAGCGGTCAATGAGCAGTTCTTC. This encodes CSARDHGLAVNEQFF.

The V and J genes are TRBV20-1 and TRBJ2-1, with D tentatively TRBD2 (5 bases). CDR3 length equals 13 residues. V was pared by 3 bases and J by 6 bases, with 12 bases between. The V gene's germline CDR1 is DFQATT and CDR2 SNEGSKA (reference sequence). The CDR3: CSASRPGINEQFF. The CDR3 coding sequence is TGCAGTGCTAGTCGTCCGGGGATCAATGAGCAGTTCTTC.

CDR3 sequence (DNA): TGTGCCAGCTCTCCCCCCAACAGGGCGGGCACTGAAGCTTTCTTT. Protein sequence: CASSPPNRAGTEAFF. The rearrangement links TRBV18 to TRBJ1-1; tentatively, D is TRBD1 (6 bases). Germline assignment: CDR1 KGHSH and CDR2 LQKENI. This CDR3 region has 15 residues. The ends were cut back, 6 bases at V and 4 bases at J, with 18 bases in the middle.